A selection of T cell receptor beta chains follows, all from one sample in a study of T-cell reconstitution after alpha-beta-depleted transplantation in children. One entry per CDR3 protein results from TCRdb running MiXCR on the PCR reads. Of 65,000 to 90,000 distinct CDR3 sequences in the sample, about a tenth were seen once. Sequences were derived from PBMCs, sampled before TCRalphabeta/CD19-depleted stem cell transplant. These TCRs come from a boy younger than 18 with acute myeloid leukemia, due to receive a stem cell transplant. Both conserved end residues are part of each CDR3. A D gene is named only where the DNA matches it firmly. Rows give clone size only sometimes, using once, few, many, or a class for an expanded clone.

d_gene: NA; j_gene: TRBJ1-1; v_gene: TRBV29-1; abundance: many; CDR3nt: TGCAGCGTGGAAGTTCGGGGGATGAACACTGAAGCTTTCTTT; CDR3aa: CSVEVRGMNTEAFF
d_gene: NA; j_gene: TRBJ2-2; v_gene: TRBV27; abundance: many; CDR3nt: TGTGCCAGCAGTTTTAACACCGGGGAGCTGTTTTTT; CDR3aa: CASSFNTGELFF
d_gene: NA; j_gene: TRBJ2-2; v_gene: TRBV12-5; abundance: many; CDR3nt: TGTGCTAGTGCCGACACCGGGGAGCTGTTTTTT; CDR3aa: CASADTGELFF
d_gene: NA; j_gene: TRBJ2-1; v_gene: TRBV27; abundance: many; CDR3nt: TGTGCCAGCGGGATCGGGAATGAGCAGTTCTTC; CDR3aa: CASGIGNEQFF
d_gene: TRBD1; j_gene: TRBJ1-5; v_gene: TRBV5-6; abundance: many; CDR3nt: TGTGCCAGCAGCTACAGGGGGATGAGCAATCAGCCCCAGCATTTT; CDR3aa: CASSYRGMSNQPQHF
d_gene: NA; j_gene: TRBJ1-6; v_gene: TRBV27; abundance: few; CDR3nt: TGTGCCAGCAGTTCCTTTCGAGGGAGCTCCTATAATTCACCCCTCCACTTT; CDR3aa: CASSSFRGSSYNSPLHF
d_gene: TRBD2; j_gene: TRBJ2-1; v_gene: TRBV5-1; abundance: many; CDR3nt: TGCGCCAGCAGCCTTCGTTTGTTTAGCGGGAGGGTAGGGGGCTCCTACAATGAGCAGTTCTTC; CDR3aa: CASSLRLFSGRVGGSYNEQFF
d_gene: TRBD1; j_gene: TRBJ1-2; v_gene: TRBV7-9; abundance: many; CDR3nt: TGTGCCAGCAGCTCTTTGACAGGGGCCAACTATGGCTACACCTTC; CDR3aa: CASSSLTGANYGYTF
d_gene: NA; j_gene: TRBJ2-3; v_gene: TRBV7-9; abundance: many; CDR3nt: TGTGCCAGCAGCCATAACACAGATACGCAGTATTTT; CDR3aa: CASSHNTDTQYF
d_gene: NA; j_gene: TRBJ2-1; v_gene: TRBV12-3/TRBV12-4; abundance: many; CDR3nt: TGTGCCAGCAGCCCCTTCACCTCAGCGGTACTCTCCTACAATGAGCAGTTCTTC; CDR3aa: CASSPFTSAVLSYNEQFF
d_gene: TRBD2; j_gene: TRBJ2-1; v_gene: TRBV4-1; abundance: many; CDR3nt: TGCGCCAGCAGCCAAGGGGAGGGCCTCGCCTACAATGAGCAGTTCTTC; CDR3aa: CASSQGEGLAYNEQFF
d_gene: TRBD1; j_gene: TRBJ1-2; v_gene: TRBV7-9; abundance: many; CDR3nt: TGTGCCAGCAGCTTAAGGGGGCCTCAGGTGAACTATGGCTACACCTTC; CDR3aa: CASSLRGPQVNYGYTF
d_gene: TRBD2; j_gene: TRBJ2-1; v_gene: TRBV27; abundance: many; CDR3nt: TGTGCCAGCAGCCTAGCGGGAGCTTACAATGAGCAGTTCTTC; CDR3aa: CASSLAGAYNEQFF
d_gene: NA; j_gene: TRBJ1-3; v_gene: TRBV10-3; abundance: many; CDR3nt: TGTGCCATCACCGAGGCTGGAAACACCATATATTTT; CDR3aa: CAITEAGNTIYF
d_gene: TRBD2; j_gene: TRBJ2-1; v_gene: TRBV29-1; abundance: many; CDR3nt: TGCAGCGCAATCCCTAGCGGGTACAATGAGCAGTTCTTC; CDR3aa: CSAIPSGYNEQFF
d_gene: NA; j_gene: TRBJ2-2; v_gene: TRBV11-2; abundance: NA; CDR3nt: TGTGCCAGCAGCTTAATCCGCCTTGGGGAGATTATAGCCGGGGAGCTGTTTTTT; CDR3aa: CASSLIRLGEIIAGELFF
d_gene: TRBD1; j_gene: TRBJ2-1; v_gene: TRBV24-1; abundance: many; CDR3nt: TGTGCCACCAGTGGAAGGGACAGGCAGTTCTTC; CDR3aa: CATSGRDRQFF
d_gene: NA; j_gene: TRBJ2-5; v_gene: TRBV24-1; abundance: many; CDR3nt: TGTGCCACCAGTGATGGAAGGACCGCCTTAGTCGAGACCCAGTACTTC; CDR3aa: CATSDGRTALVETQYF
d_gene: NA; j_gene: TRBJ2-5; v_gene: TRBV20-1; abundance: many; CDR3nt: TGCAGTGCTAGAGGGGGGCACCAAGAGACCCAGTACTTC; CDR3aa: CSARGGHQETQYF
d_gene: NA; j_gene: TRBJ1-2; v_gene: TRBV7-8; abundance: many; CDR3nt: TGTGCCAGCAGCTTTAGGATCGGAGGGCGCTCCTCCTATGGCTACACCTTC; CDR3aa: CASSFRIGGRSSYGYTF
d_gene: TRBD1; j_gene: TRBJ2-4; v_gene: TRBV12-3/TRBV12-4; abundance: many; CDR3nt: TGTGCCAGCAGGCCCGGGACAGAAAACATTCAGTACTTC; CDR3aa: CASRPGTENIQYF
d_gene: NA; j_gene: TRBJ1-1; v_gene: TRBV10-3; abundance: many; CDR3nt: TGTGCCATCAGTGAGTCGGTTGTGGGGCTGGACGCTTTCTTT; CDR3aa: CAISESVVGLDAFF
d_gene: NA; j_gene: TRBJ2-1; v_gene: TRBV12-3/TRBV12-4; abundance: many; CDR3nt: TGTGCCAGCAACGCTAACACCTACAATGAGCAGTTCTTC; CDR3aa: CASNANTYNEQFF
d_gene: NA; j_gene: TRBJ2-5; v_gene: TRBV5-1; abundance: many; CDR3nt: TGCGCCAGCAGCTTGGGGCAGATGGAGACCCAGTACTTC; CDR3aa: CASSLGQMETQYF
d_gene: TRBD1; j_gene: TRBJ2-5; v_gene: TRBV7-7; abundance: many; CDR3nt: TGTGCTAGCAGCCATTATGGGGGGACAGGGCCTAAGACCCAGTACTTC; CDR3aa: CASSHYGGTGPKTQYF
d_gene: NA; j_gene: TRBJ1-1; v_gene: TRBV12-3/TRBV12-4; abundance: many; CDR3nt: TGTGCCAGCAGTTTAGATCGTTTTCGGGGACCTGAAGCTTTCTTT; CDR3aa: CASSLDRFRGPEAFF
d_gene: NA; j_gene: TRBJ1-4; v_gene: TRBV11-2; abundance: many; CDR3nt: TGTGCCAGCAGCTTATTTAAAAGGGATGAAAAACTGTTTTTT; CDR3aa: CASSLFKRDEKLFF
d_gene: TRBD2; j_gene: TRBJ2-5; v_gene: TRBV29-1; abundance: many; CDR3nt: TGCAGCGCGACCTCTCTTAGCGGGAGTGGGACCCAGTACTTC; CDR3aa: CSATSLSGSGTQYF
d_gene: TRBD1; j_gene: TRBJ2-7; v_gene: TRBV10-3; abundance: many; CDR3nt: TGTGCCATCAGGGAGGTTGACAGGGGTTTTGGGAACGAGCAGTACTTC; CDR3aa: CAIREVDRGFGNEQYF
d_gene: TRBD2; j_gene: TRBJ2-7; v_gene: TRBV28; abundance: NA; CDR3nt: TGTGCCAGCGGGCGGGGGGTGGGCGAGCAGTACTTC; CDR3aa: CASGRGVGEQYF
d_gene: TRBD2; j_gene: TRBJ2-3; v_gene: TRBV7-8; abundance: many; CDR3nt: TGTGCCAGCAGCTTAGGTACTCTAGCGGGAAACACAGATACGCAGTATTTT; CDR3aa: CASSLGTLAGNTDTQYF
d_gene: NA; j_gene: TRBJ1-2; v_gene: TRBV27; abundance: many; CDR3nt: TGTGCCAGCAGTCCTGCTTGGGCAGGGGAGAAAAACGGCTACACCTTC; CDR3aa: CASSPAWAGEKNGYTF
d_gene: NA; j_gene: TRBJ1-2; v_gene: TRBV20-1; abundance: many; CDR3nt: TGCAGTGCTAGAACGGAGCCGAACTATGGCTACACCTTC; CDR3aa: CSARTEPNYGYTF
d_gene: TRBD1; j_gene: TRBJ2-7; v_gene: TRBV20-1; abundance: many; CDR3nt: TGCAGTGCTAGAGCGGTGGCGGACAGGGGGCGCGAGCAGTACTTC; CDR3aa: CSARAVADRGREQYF
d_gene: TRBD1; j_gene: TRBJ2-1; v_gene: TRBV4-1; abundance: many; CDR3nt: TGCGCCAGTACAGGGGACGGCTACAATGAGCAGTTCTTC; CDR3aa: CASTGDGYNEQFF
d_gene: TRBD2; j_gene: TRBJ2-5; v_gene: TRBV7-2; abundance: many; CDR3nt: TGTGCCAGCAGCTTTTGGACTAGCGGGCCTCAAGAGACCCAGTACTTC; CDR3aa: CASSFWTSGPQETQYF
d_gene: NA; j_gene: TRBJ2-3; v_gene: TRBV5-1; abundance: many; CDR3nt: TGCGCCAGCAGCTTGGCTCGAAGAGGGGATACGCAGTATTTT; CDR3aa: CASSLARRGDTQYF
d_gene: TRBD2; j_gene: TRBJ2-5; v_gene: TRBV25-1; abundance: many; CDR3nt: TGTGCCAGCAGTGAAGCAAGACTAGCGGGAGGAGAGACCCAGTACTTC; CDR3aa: CASSEARLAGGETQYF
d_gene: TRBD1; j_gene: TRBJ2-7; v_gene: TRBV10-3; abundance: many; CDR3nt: TGTGCCATCAGTGGAACAGGGGACGAGGGCGAGCAGTACTTC; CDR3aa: CAISGTGDEGEQYF
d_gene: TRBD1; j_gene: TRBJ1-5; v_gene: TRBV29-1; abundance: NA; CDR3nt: TGCAGCGTTGTTTTGGCAGGGGGCGGACAGCCCCAGCATTTT; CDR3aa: CSVVLAGGGQPQHF
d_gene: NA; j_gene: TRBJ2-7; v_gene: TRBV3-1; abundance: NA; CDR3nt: TGTGCCAGCAGCCAAGATACCGCCTACGAGCAGTACTTC; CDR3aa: CASSQDTAYEQYF
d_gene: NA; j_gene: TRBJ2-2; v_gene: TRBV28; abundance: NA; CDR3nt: TGTGCCAGCAGTTTATCGGCGAACACCGGGGAGCTGTTTTTT; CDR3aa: CASSLSANTGELFF
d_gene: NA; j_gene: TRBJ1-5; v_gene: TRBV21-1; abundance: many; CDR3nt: TGTGCCAGCAGCCTCACGGCAGGGGAGCCTCAGCCCCAGCATTTT; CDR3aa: CASSLTAGEPQPQHF
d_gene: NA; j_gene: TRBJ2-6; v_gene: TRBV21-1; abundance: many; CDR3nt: TGTGCCAGCAGCCGATCCCCCCCTGTACCGGGTCTGACTTTC; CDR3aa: CASSRSPPVPGLTF